Below are 9 T cell receptor beta chains sequenced from a single sample in a study of molecular identifiers for immune sequencing clone quantification. TCRdb fed the PCR reads into MiXCR, producing one record per CDR3 protein. The sample has hundreds of thousands of distinct CDR3 sequences; about 25% are singletons. The sequenced sample consisted of naive CD8+ T cells from blood, with Jurkat cell RNA spiked in. Subset here: FACS-sorted CD8+CD4-CCR7+CD45RA+ naive T cells. The receptors originated from a human donor in good health. Some libraries in this study had Jurkat cell RNA spiked in.

This clonotype was seen repeatedly, ten times or more. The chain links TRBV4-3 to TRBJ2-1; D possibly corresponds to TRBD2 (6 bases). The ends were cut back, 0 bases at V and 4 bases at J, with 13 bases in the middle. CDR1 is LGHNA and CDR2 is YSLEER in the germline V gene. CDR3 length: 16 residues. CDR3 in DNA: TGCGCCAGCAGCCAAGACTTCTCGCGGGGATACAATGAGCAGTTCTTC. As protein: CASSQDFSRGYNEQFF.

In this sample, this clonotype turned up many times. J is TRBJ2-2 and V is TRBV9; D is unresolved. Germline CDR1 reads SGDLS; CDR2 reads YYNGEE. V was shortened by 3 bases and J by 9 bases, with 9 bases between the two germline ends. CDR3 length: 12 residues. CDR3 protein: CASSGENRELFF. DNA for the CDR3: TGTGCCAGCAGCGGAGAGAACCGGGAGCTGTTTTTT. The full variable domain, in which reference TRBV9 and TRBJ2-2 provide the parts outside the CDR3, is DSGVTQTPKHLITATGQRVTLRCSPRSGDLSVYWYQQSLDQGLQFLIQYYNGEERAKGNILERFSAQQFPDLHSELNLSSLELGDSALYFCASSGENRELFFGEGSRLTVL.

Only a few counts were recorded for this clonotype. V is TRBV29-1 and J is TRBJ1-2; tentative D call: TRBD1 (5 bases). The V end was cut by 2 bases, the J end by 7 bases, with 8 bases between. The germline CDR1 and CDR2 sequences are SQVTM and ANQGSEA. There are 11 residues in the CDR3. The CDR3 region is CSVERGSGYTF. The CDR3 nucleotides read TGCAGCGTTGAAAGGGGATCTGGCTACACCTTC.

This chain links TRBV12-3 or TRBV12-4 with TRBJ2-1; D possibly uses TRBD1 or TRBD2 (5 bases each). The CDR3 is made up of 17 amino acids. The V gene lost 1 base and the J gene lost 6 bases, with 19 bases spanning the gap. The CDR3 region is CASSLVTGTTRSNEQFF. The CDR3 DNA follows: TGTGCCAGCAGTTTAGTAACCGGGACCACAAGGTCCAATGAGCAGTTCTTC.

This clonotype has only a few counts. The gene calls are TRBV11-2 and TRBJ2-2; TRBD2 matches at 10 bases. CDR3 length: 18 residues. V lost 2 bases to trimming and J lost 3 bases; unmatched junction nucleotides: 9. In germline, CDR1 is SGHAT, CDR2 FQNNGV. CDR3: CASSLMKVAGGYTGELFF. The CDR3, as DNA: TGTGCCAGCAGCTTAATGAAGGTAGCGGGAGGCTACACCGGGGAGCTGTTTTTT.

The CDR3 DNA reads as TGCAGCTTAGGGGGGTTACCAAATAGCAATCAGCCCCAGCATTTT. This encodes CSLGGLPNSNQPQHF. The rearrangement links TRBV20-1 to TRBJ1-5, with D perhaps matching TRBD1 (6 bases). There are 15 residues in the CDR3. In germline, CDR1 is DFQATT, CDR2 SNEGSKA (reference sequence).

Remarks on this clonotype: A much more abundant neighbour one base away suggests this may be a read error. This chain uses TRBV9 with TRBJ1-1; D not resolved. Germline lookup yields CDR1 SGDLS and CDR2 YYNGEE. The CDR3 has 11 residues. V lost 5 bases and J 2 bases, leaving 4 bases between the germline ends. The chain's CDR3 is CASRPNTEAFF. The CDR3 region has the DNA TGTGCCAGCAGACCAAACACTGAAGCTTTCTTT.

Concerning this clonotype: A much larger clone differs by one base, so this may be a read error. CDR3 region: CASSHGAVNTEAFF. The CDR3 nucleotides read TGTGCCAGCAGTCATGGGGCAGTAAACACTGAAGCTTTCTTT. The J gene is TRBJ1-1, the V gene TRBV12-3 or TRBV12-4, with a weak D call TRBD1 (5 bases). This CDR3 contains 14 residues. Between the trimmed V and J ends, which lost 5 bases and 2 bases, there was a span of 12 bases.

For this clonotype: This could be a read error, since a much larger clone is one nucleotide away. V and J are TRBV5-6 and TRBJ1-1; D is unresolved. The CDR3 totals 15 residues. Trimming removed 5 bases at V and 10 bases at J, with 24 bases between. Germline V gene lookup returns CDR1 SGHDT and CDR2 YYEEEE. The CDR3 DNA reads TGTGCCAGCAGTTTCTACACTCAGCGTAATGTAGCAGCTTTCTTT. Its translation is CASSFYTQRNVAAFF.